The TCR beta chain described here comes from a study of cytomegalovirus exposure and HLA in healthy donors. This clone appeared once. Its antigen is not identified. The CDR3 sequence is 14 residues long. Germline V gene data show CDR1 as SGHRS and CDR2 as YFSETQ. V was cut by 0 bases and J by 2 bases, with 8 bases left in between. Regarding the study as a whole: An ancestry cluster, one associated with Asian ancestry, reportedly showed fewer N-insertions than the roughly 670-donor mean in a later analysis.

Both 60 Vbeta primers and 13 Jbeta primers went into the PCR. The repertoire was sequenced with immunoSEQ multiplex PCR; TCRdb's copy has only in-frame clones and lacks some. In the table there are fewer than 250,000 clones, almost 80% of which are singletons. The TCR sequence derives from a male donor in good health and CMV-seronegative. The rearrangement links TRBV5-1 to TRBJ1-1; D is undetermined. Sequenced sample: PBMCs. CDR3 sequence reads: CASSLASSNTEAFF. Written as DNA, the CDR3 is TGCGCCAGCAGCTTGGCCTCGAGTAACACTGAAGCTTTCTTT.